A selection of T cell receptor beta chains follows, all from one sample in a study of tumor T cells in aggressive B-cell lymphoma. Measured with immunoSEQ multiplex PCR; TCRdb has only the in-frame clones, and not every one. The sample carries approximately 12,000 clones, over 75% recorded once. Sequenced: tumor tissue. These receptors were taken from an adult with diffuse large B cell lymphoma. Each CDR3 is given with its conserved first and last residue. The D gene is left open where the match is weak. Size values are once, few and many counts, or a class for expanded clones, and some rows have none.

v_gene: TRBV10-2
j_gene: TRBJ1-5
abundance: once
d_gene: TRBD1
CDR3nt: TGCGCCAGCAGTTTGGACAGGGGTAGGGATCAGCCCCAGCATTTT
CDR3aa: CASSLDRGRDQPQHF

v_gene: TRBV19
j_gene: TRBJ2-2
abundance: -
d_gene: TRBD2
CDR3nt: TGTGCCAGTTCCCTGGCGGGAGTTTGGACCGGGGAGCTGTTTTTT
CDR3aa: CASSLAGVWTGELFF

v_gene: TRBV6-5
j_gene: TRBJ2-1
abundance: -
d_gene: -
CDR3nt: TGTGCCAGCAGTTACTCGAGAGGGCCGAATGAGCAGTTCTTC
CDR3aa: CASSYSRGPNEQFF

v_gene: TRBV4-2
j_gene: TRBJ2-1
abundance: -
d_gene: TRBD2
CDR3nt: TGTGCCAGCAGCCAAGGACTAGCGAATGAGCAGTTCTTC
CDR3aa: CASSQGLANEQFF

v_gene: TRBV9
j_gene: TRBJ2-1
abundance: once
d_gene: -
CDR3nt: TGTGCCAGCAGCGTGGGGGCGGGGGCCTCCTACAATGAGCAGTTCTTC
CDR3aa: CASSVGAGASYNEQFF

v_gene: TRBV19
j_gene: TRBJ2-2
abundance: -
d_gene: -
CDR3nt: TGTGCCAGTAGTATGGGACTGTCCCTCACCGGGGAGCTGTTTTTT
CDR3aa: CASSMGLSLTGELFF

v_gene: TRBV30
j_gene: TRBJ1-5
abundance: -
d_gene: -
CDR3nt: TGTGCCTGGAATCGGGGAGACAATCAGCCCCAGCATTTT
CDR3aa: CAWNRGDNQPQHF

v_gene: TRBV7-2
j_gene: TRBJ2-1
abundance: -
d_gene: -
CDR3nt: TGTGCCAGCAGCCGGGAGTACAATGAGCAGTTCTTC
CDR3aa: CASSREYNEQFF

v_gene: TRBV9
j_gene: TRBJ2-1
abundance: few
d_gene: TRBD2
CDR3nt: TGTGCCAGCAGCGGACGACTAGCGGGCAATGAGCAGTTCTTC
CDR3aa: CASSGRLAGNEQFF

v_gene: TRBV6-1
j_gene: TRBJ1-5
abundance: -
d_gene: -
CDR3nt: TGTGCCACGGCCGGGGGGGCATATAGCAATCAGCCCCAGCATTTT
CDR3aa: CATAGGAYSNQPQHF

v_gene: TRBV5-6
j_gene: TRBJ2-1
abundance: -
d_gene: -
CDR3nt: TGTGCCAGCAGCTTGACTTCTGTGGAGGAGCAGTTCTTC
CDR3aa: CASSLTSVEEQFF

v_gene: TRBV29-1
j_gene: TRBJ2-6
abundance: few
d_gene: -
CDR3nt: TGCAGCGTTGCGGTGGTATCTGGGGCCAACGTCCTGACTTTC
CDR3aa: CSVAVVSGANVLTF

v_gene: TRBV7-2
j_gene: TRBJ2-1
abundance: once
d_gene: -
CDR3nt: TGTGCCAGCAGCTTAGTGGGCTCGACCTCCTACAATGAGCAGTTCTTC
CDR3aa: CASSLVGSTSYNEQFF

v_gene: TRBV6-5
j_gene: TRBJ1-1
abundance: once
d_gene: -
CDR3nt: TGTGCCAGCAGTAAGGAGTTGAACACTGAAGCTTTCTTT
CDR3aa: CASSKELNTEAFF

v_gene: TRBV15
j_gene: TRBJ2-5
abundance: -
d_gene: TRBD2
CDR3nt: TGTGCCACCAGCGTACTAGCGGGAGAGACCCAGTACTTC
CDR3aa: CATSVLAGETQYF

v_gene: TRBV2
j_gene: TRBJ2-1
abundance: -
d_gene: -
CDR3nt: TGTGCCAGCAGTGAAGTGAGTAGCTGGGAGCAGTTCTTC
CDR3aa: CASSEVSSWEQFF

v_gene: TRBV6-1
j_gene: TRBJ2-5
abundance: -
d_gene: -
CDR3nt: TGTGCCAGCAGTGTTGTCCGACTACCGCAAGAGACCCAGTACTTC
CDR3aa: CASSVVRLPQETQYF

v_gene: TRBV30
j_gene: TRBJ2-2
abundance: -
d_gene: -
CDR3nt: TGTGCCTCCCATTACAGGGAGTGGACCGGGGAGCTGTTTTTT
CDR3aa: CASHYREWTGELFF

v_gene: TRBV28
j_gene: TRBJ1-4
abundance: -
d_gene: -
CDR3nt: TGTGCCAGCAGTTTAGGAGGGGTGAATGAAAAACTGTTTTTT
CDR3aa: CASSLGGVNEKLFF

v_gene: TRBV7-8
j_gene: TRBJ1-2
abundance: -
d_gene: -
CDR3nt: TGTGCCAGCAGCTTAGGAACATTGGGGGGGGGCTACACCTTC
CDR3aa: CASSLGTLGGGYTF

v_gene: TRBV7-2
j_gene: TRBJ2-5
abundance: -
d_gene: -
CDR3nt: TGTGCCAGCAGCCTCACGGGGGATTGGGGTAGGGAGACCCAGTACTTC
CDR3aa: CASSLTGDWGRETQYF

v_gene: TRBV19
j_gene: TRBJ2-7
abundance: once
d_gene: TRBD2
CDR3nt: TGTGCCAGTAGTAAGGGGACTAGCGGAGTCTACGAGCAGTACTTC
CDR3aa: CASSKGTSGVYEQYF

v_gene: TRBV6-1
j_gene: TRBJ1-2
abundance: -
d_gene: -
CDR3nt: TGTGCCAGCAGTGACAAGGGGAAGGCTAACTATGGCTACACCTTC
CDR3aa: CASSDKGKANYGYTF

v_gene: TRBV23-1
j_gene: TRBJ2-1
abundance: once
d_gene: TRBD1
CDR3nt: TGCGCCAGCTCCAGGGGGTGCCAGTTCTTC
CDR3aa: CASSRGCQFF

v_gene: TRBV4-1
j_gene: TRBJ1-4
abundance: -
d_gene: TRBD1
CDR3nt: TGCGCCAGCAGCCACACCGGGACAGGGGGGTTTGAAAAACTGTTTTTT
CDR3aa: CASSHTGTGGFEKLFF

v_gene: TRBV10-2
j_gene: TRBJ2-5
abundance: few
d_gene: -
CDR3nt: TGCGCCAGCAGTGGGCAGGGTGGAAAAGAGACCCAGTACTTC
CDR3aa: CASSGQGGKETQYF

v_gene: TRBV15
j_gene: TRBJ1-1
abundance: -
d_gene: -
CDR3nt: TGTGCCACCAGCAGAGATCGCGGGGGGGGCACTGAAGCTTTCTTT
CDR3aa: CATSRDRGGGTEAFF

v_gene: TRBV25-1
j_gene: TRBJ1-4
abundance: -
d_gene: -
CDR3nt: TGTGCCAGCAGTGAAGGCGGTAGGGGGACCCTTAATGAAAAACTGTTTTTT
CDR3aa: CASSEGGRGTLNEKLFF

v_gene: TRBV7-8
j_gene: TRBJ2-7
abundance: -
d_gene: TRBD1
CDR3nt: TGTGCCAGCAGCTCGACAGGGTTTAACGAGCAGTACTTC
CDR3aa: CASSSTGFNEQYF

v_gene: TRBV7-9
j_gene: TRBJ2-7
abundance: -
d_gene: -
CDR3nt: TGTGCCAGCAGCTTAGTGGCTTCCTCGGGGGAGCAGTACTTC
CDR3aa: CASSLVASSGEQYF